A single sample is the source of the 29 T cell receptor beta chains below, sequenced in a study of blood T cell repertoires in COVID-19. The method was immunoSEQ multiplex PCR; TCRdb's version includes in-frame clones alone and lacks a portion of them. This sample carries about 97,000 clones, roughly 92% of them seen once, and the ten largest clones take more than 5%. Sequencing was done on a sample of peripheral blood. The receptors come from a man between 50 and 59 years old with active COVID-19.

The genes are TRBV2 and TRBJ2-1; TRBD2 aligns across 11 bases. V trimming: 4 bases; J trimming: 5 bases; junction bases outside the gene matches: 4. The CDR3 totals 15 residues. Germline V gives CDR1 SNHLY, CDR2 FYNNEI. The CDR3 here is CASSVGGLADNEQFF. The CDR3 DNA reads as TGTGCCAGCAGTGTAGGGGGACTAGCGGACAATGAGCAGTTCTTC.

The V call is TRBV11-1, the J call TRBJ1-3, with a weak D call TRBD1 (6 bases). The germline V gene encodes CDR1 SGHAT and CDR2 FQDESV (reference sequence). This CDR3 region has 16 residues. Trimming removed 5 bases at V and 0 bases at J, with 14 bases between. The CDR3 loop is CASSTTGSYSGNTIYF. The CDR3 bases are TGTGCCAGCAGCACCACAGGGTCCTACTCTGGAAACACCATATATTTT.

Concerning this clone: Germline is not matched at one junction end, which may reflect a read error. The chain couples TRBV30 to TRBJ2-2; 7 positions agree with TRBD1. This CDR3 is built from 14 residues. Germline loops: CDR1 GTSNPN, CDR2 SVGIG (reference sequence). CDR3 nucleotides: TGTGCCTCTTCGACAGGGCGGAACGCCGGGGAGCTGTTTTTT. This sequence encodes CASSTGRNAGELFF.

CDR3 DNA sequence: TGTGCCAGCACCCTGTCCGGGACTAGTGGGGAGACCCAGTACTTC. Protein product: CASTLSGTSGETQYF. The V call is TRBV5-6, the J call TRBJ2-5; TRBD2 matches 8 bases. Per the germline V gene, CDR1 is SGHDT and CDR2 is YYEEEE. The J segment lost 5 bases and the V segment lost 6 bases, leaving 12 bases of the junction unmatched. CDR3 length: 15 amino acids.

V and J are TRBV30 and TRBJ1-6, with D unresolved. The V and J ends lost 2 bases and 6 bases respectively, with 14 bases between them. Per germline, CDR1 GTSNPN and CDR2 SVGIG (reference sequence). The CDR3 contains 15 residues. CDR3 in amino acids: CAWSSTGPFNSPLHF. The CDR3 nucleotides are TGTGCCTGGAGTTCAACGGGTCCTTTTAATTCACCCCTCCACTTT.

V and J are TRBV5-1 and TRBJ2-1; D perhaps matches TRBD1 (6 bases). The germline CDR1 and CDR2 sequences are SGHRS and YFSETQ. Deletions cut 0 bases from V and 7 bases from J, with 20 bases between. This CDR3 spans 17 amino acids. The CDR3 DNA is TGCGCCAGCAGCTTGGTTAGACCCCTAACAGGGAGTAATGAGCAGTTCTTC. Translation gives CASSLVRPLTGSNEQFF.

This chain's CDR3 is CASSEAQGMEAFF. CDR3 in DNA: TGTGCCAGCAGTGAAGCGCAGGGAATGGAAGCTTTCTTT. The chain joins TRBV2 to TRBJ1-1; tentative D call: TRBD1 (5 bases). CDR1 is SNHLY and CDR2 is FYNNEI in the germline V gene. This CDR3 contains 13 residues. Trimming took off 0 bases at V and 8 bases at J, with 10 bases between the two ends.

Only one count was recorded for this clone. The rearrangement links TRBV6-6 to TRBJ2-7; D is possibly TRBD1 (6 bases). The germline V gene has CDR1 MNHNY and CDR2 SVGAGI (reference sequence). V lost 6 bases to trimming and J lost 5 bases, with 14 bases between them. CDR3 size: 13 residues. The CDR3 is CASRQGNTHEQYF. In DNA, the CDR3 is TGTGCCAGCAGACAGGGAAATACCCACGAGCAGTACTTC.

The chain combines TRBV27 with TRBJ2-3; a weak D match, TRBD1 (6 bases). Trimming removed 0 bases at V and 1 base at J, with 11 bases between. The CDR3 runs to 16 residues. Germline CDR1 reads MNHEY; CDR2 reads SMNVEV (reference sequence). CDR3 DNA sequence: TGTGCCAGCAGTTTATCTTGGGGGCGCGGCACAGATACGCAGTATTTT. Its translation is CASSLSWGRGTDTQYF.

This clone was seen once. The J gene is TRBJ1-3, the V gene TRBV6-5; D is perhaps TRBD1 (6 bases). V was trimmed by 0 bases and J by 9 bases, leaving 9 bases between them. The CDR3 length is 13 residues. Germline V CDR1 and CDR2: MNHEY, SVGAGI. CDR3 nucleotide sequence: TGTGCCAGCAGTTACTCGGCAGGGGCCACCATATATTTT. Protein sequence: CASSYSAGATIYF.

The V call is TRBV24-1, the J call TRBJ2-6; 8 nucleotides agree with TRBD1. V dropped 5 bases and J dropped 2; count of bases not matched to a gene: 10. The CDR3 extends over 18 amino acids. The germline gives CDR1 KGHDR, CDR2 SFDVKD. CDR3 sequence (DNA): TGTGCCACCAGTGGAATGGAGACAGGGGCCACTGGGGCCAACGTCCTGACTTTC. It yields the protein CATSGMETGATGANVLTF.

The genes are TRBV19 and TRBJ1-2, with 11 positions matching TRBD1. Germline lookup yields CDR1 LNHDA and CDR2 SQIVND (reference sequence). CDR3 length: 15 amino acids. With 1 base clipped from V and 8 bases from J, the junction kept 6 bases outside the gene matches. The CDR3 DNA follows: TGTGCCAGTAGTATAGTCCGGGACAGGGGGAACGGCTACACCTTC. It encodes CASSIVRDRGNGYTF.

This clone appeared a few times. The chain carries TRBV12-3 or TRBV12-4 and TRBJ2-7; D perhaps matches TRBD1 (6 bases). Trimming pared 5 bases from V and 2 bases from J, leaving 7 bases between. The CDR3 runs 12 residues. This CDR3 reads CASSRDTYEQYF. CDR3 coding DNA: TGTGCCAGCAGTCGGGACACCTACGAGCAGTACTTC.

The chain joins TRBV27 to TRBJ2-1, with D perhaps TRBD2 (7 bases). CDR3 size: 17 residues. V lost 5 bases and J lost 0, with 17 bases in between. Germline V gene lookup returns CDR1 MNHEY and CDR2 SMNVEV (reference sequence). CDR3 loop: CASSPPGGGVSYNEQFF. The CDR3 DNA sequence: TGTGCCAGCAGTCCCCCGGGGGGCGGAGTCTCCTACAATGAGCAGTTCTTC.

The chain employs TRBV5-4 and TRBJ2-5, with 9 bases identical to TRBD2. The CDR3 has 16 residues. J was trimmed by 4 bases and V by 0 bases; bases with no gene match: 7. Per germline, CDR1 SGHNT and CDR2 YYREEE (reference sequence). CDR3 amino acids: CASSLASGVSVETQYF. CDR3 bases: TGTGCCAGCAGCTTGGCTAGCGGGGTTAGTGTAGAGACCCAGTACTTC. Together with reference TRBV5-4 and TRBJ2-5, the CDR3 gives the full variable domain: ETGVTQSPTHLIKTRGQQVTLRCSSQSGHNTVSWYQQALGQGPQFIFQYYREEENGRGNFPPRFSGLQFPNYSSELNVNALELDDSALYLCASSLASGVSVETQYFGPGTRLLVL.

V usage is TRBV28 and J usage is TRBJ1-2, with 9 bases aligning to TRBD1. Germline CDR1 and CDR2: MDHEN and SYDVKM. The CDR3 has 17 residues. V gave up 4 bases and J gave up 5 bases; unmatched junction bases: 14. The CDR3 loop is CASSSEGTGQWNYGYTF. The CDR3 nucleotides read TGTGCCAGCAGTTCGGAGGGGACAGGGCAGTGGAATTATGGCTACACCTTC.

This chain joins TRBV28 and TRBJ2-1; 16 bases map to TRBD2. The CDR3 extends over 19 amino acids. The V and J ends lost 5 bases and 2 bases, in that order; junction bases with no gene match: 9. Germline V lookup: CDR1 MDHEN, CDR2 SYDVKM. The CDR3 DNA reads as TGTGCCAGCAGTCCCGGGACTAGCGGGAGGGCGGGTCCCTACAATGAGCAGTTCTTC. Residues: CASSPGTSGRAGPYNEQFF.

The chain joins TRBV28 to TRBJ2-6; 9 bases match TRBD1. The CDR3 length is 18 residues. V lost 4 bases to trimming and J lost 0 bases; unmatched junction nucleotides: 7. The V gene's germline CDR1 is MDHEN and CDR2 SYDVKM. CDR3: CASSSPGQGFSGANVLTF. The DNA for the CDR3 is TGTGCCAGCAGTTCTCCGGGACAGGGCTTCTCTGGGGCCAACGTCCTGACTTTC.

A remark on this clone: The sample has other DNA sequences that encode this CDR3 too. J is TRBJ2-6 and V is TRBV27; 8 bases align to TRBD1. CDR3 size: 17 residues. CDR1 is MNHEY and CDR2 is SMNVEV in the germline V gene (reference sequence). V lost 3 bases and J lost 0; bases outside the gene matches: 4. The CDR3 loop is CASSLRTGFSGANVLTF. The CDR3 region has the DNA TGTGCCAGCAGTTTGCGGACAGGGTTCTCTGGGGCCAACGTCCTGACTTTC.

V is TRBV5-1 and J is TRBJ2-3; TRBD2 aligns across 10 bases. Trimming removed 7 bases from V and 4 bases from J; junction bases left unmatched: 12. The CDR3 runs to 16 residues. Per the germline V gene, CDR1 is SGHRS and CDR2 is YFSETQ. The CDR3 here is CASVSRRTSGSDTQYF. The CDR3 region has the DNA TGCGCCAGCGTCTCCCGACGGACTAGCGGTTCAGATACGCAGTATTTT. Drawing the rest from reference TRBV5-1 and TRBJ2-3, the complete variable domain is KAGVTQTPRYLIKTRGQQVTLSCSPISGHRSVSWYQQTPGQGLQFLFEYFSETQRNKGNFPGRFSGRQFSNSRSEMNVSTLELGDSALYLCASVSRRTSGSDTQYFGPGTRLTVL.

The chain uses TRBV5-1 and TRBJ2-1, with 12 bases that match TRBD1. There are 15 residues in the CDR3. Germline CDR1 and CDR2: SGHRS and YFSETQ. J gave up 8 bases and V 0 bases, and 3 bases lay outside the gene matches. The chain's CDR3 is CASSLGDRGRDEQFF. The DNA of the CDR3 is TGCGCCAGCAGCTTGGGGGACAGGGGGCGCGATGAGCAGTTCTTC.

The rearrangement joins TRBV4-1 to TRBJ2-3; D is unresolved. The CDR3 has 15 amino acids. V shed 1 base and J shed 0 bases, with 8 bases lying between them. CDR1 and CDR2 (germline): MGHRA, YSYEKL. The CDR3 sequence: CASSQAPRSTDTQYF. In nucleotides, the CDR3 is TGCGCCAGCAGCCAAGCCCCTCGTAGCACAGATACGCAGTATTTT.

The chain is built from TRBV28 and TRBJ2-5; the match to TRBD2 covers 8 bases. V was clipped by 5 bases and J by 5 bases; unmatched bases: 7. The CDR3 length is 14 residues. Germline V lookup: CDR1 MDHEN, CDR2 SYDVKM. The CDR3 DNA follows: TGTGCCAGCAGTGACGCGGGAGGACGGGAGACCCAGTACTTC. This translates into CASSDAGGRETQYF.

This chain links TRBV13 with TRBJ2-3; possibly TRBD2 for D (6 bases). Trimming stripped 0 bases from V and 6 bases from J, with 13 bases between. Looked up from germline, CDR1 is PRHDT and CDR2 is FYEKMQ (reference sequence). The CDR3 has 15 residues. The CDR3 region has the DNA TGTGCCAGCAGCTTAGGAAAGGGAGGCGGGGATACGCAGTATTTT. Translated: CASSLGKGGGDTQYF.

The chain recombines TRBV6-4 with TRBJ2-6; TRBD1 matches at 10 bases. The germline gives CDR1 MRHNA, CDR2 SNTAGT. J lost 1 base, V lost 4 bases, and 1 base had no gene match. This CDR3 has 16 amino acids. The DNA of the CDR3 is TGTGCCAGCAGTGGGGGACAGGGGTCTGGGGCCAACGTCCTGACTTTC. This sequence encodes CASSGGQGSGANVLTF.

This chain links TRBV9 with TRBJ1-4, with D possibly matching TRBD1 (6 bases). The V and J ends lost 4 bases and 4 bases respectively, with 17 bases between them. CDR3 size: 16 residues. Per germline, CDR1 SGDLS and CDR2 YYNGEE. In DNA form, the CDR3 reads TGTGCCAGCAGCCGGGGAGGGGGACGGAATAATGAAAAACTGTTTTTT. This translates into CASSRGGGRNNEKLFF.

This chain connects TRBV27 to TRBJ1-2; maybe TRBD1 (5 bases). The CDR3 extends over 13 amino acids. V was clipped by 2 bases and J by 7 bases, with 11 bases between them. Germline V gene lookup returns CDR1 MNHEY and CDR2 SMNVEV (reference sequence). The CDR3: CASSLRGSSGYTF. The DNA for the CDR3 is TGTGCCAGCAGTTTACGGGGGTCGAGTGGCTACACCTTC.

This clone appeared a single time. The rearrangement uses TRBV9 and TRBJ2-7, with TRBD2 matching 11 bases. The CDR3 has 16 residues. V gave up 4 bases and J gave up 2 bases; unmatched junction bases: 8. CDR1 is SGDLS and CDR2 is YYNGEE in the germline V gene. In DNA, the CDR3 is TGTGCCAGCAGCCCGACTCTAGCGGGAGGAGCCTACGAGCAGTACTTC. Translating gives CASSPTLAGGAYEQYF. The full variable domain, completed using reference TRBV9 and TRBJ2-7, is DSGVTQTPKHLITATGQRVTLRCSPRSGDLSVYWYQQSLDQGLQFLIQYYNGEERAKGNILERFSAQQFPDLHSELNLSSLELGDSALYFCASSPTLAGGAYEQYFGPGTRLTVT.

The rearrangement joins TRBV24-1 to TRBJ2-5; 10 bases match TRBD1. Trimming removed 3 bases from V and 5 bases from J; junction bases left unmatched: 11. This CDR3 spans 17 amino acids. Germline V gene lookup returns CDR1 KGHDR and CDR2 SFDVKD. In nucleotides, the CDR3 is TGTGCCACCAGTGATCCTAGGTCCGGGACAGGGGTGGAGACCCAGTACTTC. Translation: CATSDPRSGTGVETQYF.